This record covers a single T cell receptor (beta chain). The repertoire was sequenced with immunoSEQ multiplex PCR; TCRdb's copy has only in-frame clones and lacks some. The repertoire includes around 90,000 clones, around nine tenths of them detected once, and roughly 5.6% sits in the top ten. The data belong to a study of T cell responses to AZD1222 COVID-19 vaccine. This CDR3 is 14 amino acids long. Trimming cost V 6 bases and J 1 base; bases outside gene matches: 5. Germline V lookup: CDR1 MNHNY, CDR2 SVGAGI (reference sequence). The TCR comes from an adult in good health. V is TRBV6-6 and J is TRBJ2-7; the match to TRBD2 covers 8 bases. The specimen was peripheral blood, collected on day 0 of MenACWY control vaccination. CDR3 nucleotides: TGTGCCAGCAGCGGGGGGGCAAATTCCTACGAGCAGTACTTC. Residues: CASSGGANSYEQYF.